The 19 T cell receptor beta chains below all came from one sample that was sequenced in a study of cytomegalovirus exposure and HLA in healthy donors. Assay used: immunoSEQ multiplex PCR; TCRdb lists only in-frame clones, some missing. Altogether fewer than 200,000 clones are present, 85% being singletons, with the ten largest covering 16%. Material for sequencing was PBMCs. These TCRs come from a man younger than 35 in good health and CMV-seropositive.

The rearrangement links TRBV28 to TRBJ1-1, with a possible D match to TRBD1 (6 bases). V was clipped by 5 bases and J by 4 bases, with 17 bases between them. CDR3 length equals 15 residues. The germline gives CDR1 MDHEN, CDR2 SYDVKM. CDR3 in amino acids: CASSLHGQSGTEAFF. The CDR3 DNA follows: TGTGCCAGCAGTCTTCACGGACAGAGCGGCACTGAAGCTTTCTTT.

V is TRBV27 and J is TRBJ1-1; the D is unclear. CDR3 length equals 14 residues. From germline, CDR1 is MNHEY and CDR2 SMNVEV (reference sequence). V was pared by 4 bases and J by 12 bases, with 21 bases between. The CDR3 loop is CASSSYGIRWETFF. CDR3 sequence (DNA): TGTGCCAGCAGTTCATACGGGATTAGGTGGGAAACTTTCTTT.

This clone was found once. The chain recombines TRBV5-1 with TRBJ2-6; 9 bases fit TRBD1. In germline, CDR1 is SGHRS, CDR2 YFSETQ. This CDR3 has 16 amino acids. Losses at the gene ends were 4 bases for V and 0 bases for J; bases not matched to a gene: 2. CDR3 in amino acids: CASSATGGSGANVLTF. The CDR3, as DNA: TGCGCCAGCAGCGCGACAGGGGGCTCTGGGGCCAACGTCCTGACTTTC.

The rearrangement joins TRBV6-5 to TRBJ2-7, with 13 positions matching TRBD2. The trim removed 10 bases at V and 6 bases at J, leaving 9 bases unmatched. Germline V gives CDR1 MNHEY, CDR2 SVGAGI. The CDR3 has 14 amino acids. The CDR3 bases are TGTGCCACTAGGACTAGCGGGAGATATCCCGAGCAGTACTTC. This gives the protein CATRTSGRYPEQYF.

J is TRBJ1-1 and V is TRBV5-1; D may be TRBD1 (5 bases). The V gene's germline CDR1 is SGHRS and CDR2 YFSETQ. Trimming took off 6 bases at V and 6 bases at J, with 15 bases between the two ends. CDR3 length: 13 amino acids. CDR3 nucleotide sequence: TGCGCCAGCACGCAGGGAATCTTGTCTGAAGCTTTCTTT. Protein sequence: CASTQGILSEAFF.

The CDR3 region has the DNA TGCGCCAGCAGCTGGGGGGGACAGGGGGCAGAGACCCAGTACTTC. Translation: CASSWGGQGAETQYF. J is TRBJ2-5 and V is TRBV5-1; TRBD1 agrees at 12 bases. V was clipped by 3 bases and J by 4 bases; unmatched bases: 4. CDR3 size: 15 residues. Germline V gene sequence: CDR1 SGHRS, CDR2 YFSETQ.

The chain recombines TRBV27 with TRBJ1-2, with 9 bases that match TRBD1. With V trimmed by 4 bases and J by 2 bases, 8 bases remained unmatched. The length of the CDR3 is 16 residues. Germline lookup yields CDR1 MNHEY and CDR2 SMNVEV (reference sequence). CDR3 amino acids: CASSSRIGTGNYGYTF. The CDR3 DNA is TGTGCCAGCAGTTCCCGGATCGGGACAGGGAACTATGGCTACACCTTC.

The V and J genes are TRBV11-2 and TRBJ2-3, with a weak D call TRBD2 (6 bases). Trimming shortened V by 5 bases and J by 0 bases, and 15 bases separated the two germline ends. The CDR3 covers 16 residues. Germline V lookup: CDR1 SGHAT, CDR2 FQNNGV. CDR3 region: CASSTGTLSSTDTQYF. Written as DNA, the CDR3 is TGTGCCAGCAGCACCGGGACTCTTTCCAGCACAGATACGCAGTATTTT. Full variable domain (remainder filled in from reference TRBV11-2 and TRBJ2-3): EAGVAQSPRYKIIEKRQSVAFWCNPISGHATLYWYQQILGQGPKLLIQFQNNGVVDDSQLPKDRFSAERLKGVDSTLKIQPAKLEDSAVYLCASSTGTLSSTDTQYFGPGTRLTVL.

The J gene is TRBJ2-1, the V gene TRBV7-9, with 8 positions matching TRBD2. The V segment lost 5 bases and the J segment 3 bases; nucleotides outside the gene matches: 9. Germline V gene sequence: CDR1 SEHNR, CDR2 FQNEAQ (reference sequence). The CDR3 runs to 16 residues. For the CDR3, the DNA is TGTGCCAGCAGCGGACCGGGACTAGGCAACTACAATGAGCAGTTCTTC. It encodes CASSGPGLGNYNEQFF. Filled out from reference TRBV7-9 and TRBJ2-1, the complete variable domain reads DTGVSQNPRHKITKRGQNVTFRCDPISEHNRLYWYRQTLGQGPEFLTYFQNEAQLEKSRLLSDRFSAERPKGSFSTLEIQRTEQGDSAMYLCASSGPGLGNYNEQFFGPGTRLTVL.

V is TRBV5-1 and J is TRBJ1-1; 9 bases line up with TRBD1. This CDR3 spans 16 amino acids. With 2 bases clipped from V and 4 bases from J, the junction kept 9 bases outside the gene matches. The germline CDR1 and CDR2 sequences are SGHRS and YFSETQ. CDR3 DNA: TGCGCCAGCAGCTTCGGACAGGGGAAGGGGGGCACTGAAGCTTTCTTT. Encoded protein: CASSFGQGKGGTEAFF.

This chain links TRBV11-3 with TRBJ1-1; TRBD1 might be the D (5 bases). Germline loops: CDR1 SGHNT, CDR2 YENEEA. This CDR3 has 14 residues. V lost 8 bases, J lost 0 bases, and 13 bases lay in between. In nucleotides, the CDR3 is TGTGCCAGCGGACAAACTGCCATGAACACTGAAGCTTTCTTT. This gives the protein CASGQTAMNTEAFF.

The chain's CDR3 is CASPREGTSGRGYF. In DNA, the CDR3 is TGTGCCAGCCCCCGTGAGGGGACTAGCGGGAGAGGGTATTTT. The V gene is TRBV6-1, the J gene TRBJ2-3; 14 bases map to TRBD2. Germline CDR1 MNHNS, CDR2 SASEGT. This CDR3 contains 14 residues. J gave up 14 bases and V 8 bases, and 12 bases lay outside the gene matches.

The V gene is TRBV27, the J gene TRBJ1-6, with TRBD1 matching over 12 bases. Germline V CDR1 and CDR2: MNHEY, SMNVEV (reference sequence). J was trimmed by 1 base and V by 6 bases; bases with no gene match: 13. This CDR3 comprises 20 residues. DNA of the CDR3: TGTGCCAGCAGGTCGTCCGGGACAGGGGGCCGGGGGTCCTATAATTCACCCCTCCACTTT. This translates into CASRSSGTGGRGSYNSPLHF.

This clone was picked up one time. The chain couples TRBV30 to TRBJ2-6; tentatively, D is TRBD2 (5 bases). In germline, CDR1 is GTSNPN, CDR2 SVGIG (reference sequence). This CDR3 is 17 amino acids long. Between the trimmed V and J ends, which lost 0 bases and 2 bases, there was a span of 14 bases. Written as DNA, the CDR3 is TGTGCCTGGAGTGTATCGACCTCCGGGACTGGGGCCAACGTCCTGACTTTC. It is translated as CAWSVSTSGTGANVLTF.

Points on this clone: The DNA is left out, because the CDR3 cannot be placed on it with certainty; the CDR3 is given as TCRdb lists it. V is TRBV28 and J is TRBJ2-7; the listed D gene, TRBD2, was not tested against the DNA. The CDR3 sequence runs 16 residues, both termini included. The germline gives CDR1 MDHEN, CDR2 SYDVKM. The CDR3 loop is CASSSSGLAASYEQYF.

The rearrangement links TRBV9 to TRBJ2-5; TRBD1 is a possible D gene (5 bases). CDR1 is SGDLS, CDR2 YYNGEE, per germline. CDR3 length: 13 amino acids. V lost 2 bases to trimming and J lost 3 bases, with 8 bases between them. Here the CDR3 reads CASSVQGEETQYF. CDR3 DNA sequence: TGTGCCAGCAGCGTTCAGGGCGAAGAGACCCAGTACTTC.

V usage is TRBV5-6 and J usage is TRBJ1-1; D is ambiguous. The V gene lost 5 bases and the J gene lost 1 base, with 21 bases spanning the gap. The CDR3 covers 17 residues. The germline CDR1 and CDR2 sequences are SGHDT and YYEEEE. The CDR3 region is CASSPDRLRERNTEAFF. DNA for the CDR3: TGTGCCAGCAGTCCTGACCGATTACGGGAGAGGAACACTGAAGCTTTCTTT.

CDR3 in DNA: TGTGCCAGCAGTTTACCAACGACAGGGCGAGGCTACACCTTC. It is translated as CASSLPTTGRGYTF. This sequence joins TRBV28 and TRBJ1-2, with 7 bases fitting TRBD1. With V trimmed by 2 bases and J by 8 bases, 8 bases remained unmatched. Per the germline V gene, CDR1 is MDHEN and CDR2 is SYDVKM. The CDR3 loop spans 14 amino acids.

This chain uses TRBV2 with TRBJ2-7; D might be TRBD1 (6 bases). Germline-derived CDR1 and CDR2 are SNHLY and FYNNEI. V lost 4 bases to trimming and J lost 2 bases, with 6 bases between them. The CDR3 totals 12 residues. The CDR3: CASSGTAYEQYF. CDR3 bases: TGTGCCAGCAGTGGGACAGCCTACGAGCAGTACTTC.